This T cell receptor beta chain was retrieved from a study of OX40 agonist ivuxolimab in advanced cancers. The V gene's germline CDR1 is ENHRY and CDR2 SYGVKD. Trimming removed 0 bases at V and 10 bases at J, with 18 bases between. The CDR3 runs to 16 residues. Assay used: immunoSEQ multiplex PCR; TCRdb lists only in-frame clones, some missing. The profile shows roughly 54,000 clones, approximately 84% of them singletons. This TCR was recovered from an adult with an advanced solid tumor such as melanoma, head and neck, liver or kidney cancer. The chain uses TRBV10-3 and TRBJ1-4; D is uncertain. The input for sequencing was CD4+ or CD8+ T cells sorted from blood, taken in a trial of the OX40 agonist ivuxolimab. Here the CDR3 DNA reads TGTGCCATCAGTGAGTCGATCCGGGCATTTGATGGAAAACTGTTTTTT. Amino acid sequence: CAISESIRAFDGKLFF.